These T cell receptor beta chains were read from a single sample in a study of blood T cell repertoires in COVID-19. Method: immunoSEQ multiplex PCR; TCRdb's copy keeps in-frame clones and lacks some. The sample lists almost 250,000 clones; approximately 85% were seen once. The sample comprised PBMCs or T cells enriched from blood (not recorded which). All receptors come from a woman in her 50s with acute COVID-19. Each CDR3 is given with its conserved first and last residue. A D gene is named only where the DNA matches it firmly. Size values are once, few and many counts, or a class for expanded clones, and some rows have none.

>NA|TRBV12-3/TRBV12-4|NA
CASSLGLETQYF
>NA|TRBV6-5|NA
CASSYGAFSGNTEAFF
>NA|TRBV25-1|NA
CASSESTRETDTQYF
>NA|TRBV19|NA
CASSISLQFSGANVLTF
>NA|TRBV6-5|TRBD2
CASSPPGGPDTQYF
>NA|TRBV19|TRBD1
CASSPGQTYEQYF
>NA|TRBV5-1|NA
CASKGSGVYEQYF
>once|TRBV24-1|TRBD1
CATSPTGAKDEQFF
>few|TRBV6-2/TRBV6-3|TRBD1
CASSSGTGGKTEAFF
>NA|TRBV6-2/TRBV6-3|TRBD1
CASSRGTQGFRNQPQHF
>NA|TRBV19|NA
CATQRDEGDKSYTF
>NA|TRBV27|NA
CASSDSITQPQHF
>NA|TRBV27|TRBD1
CASSPYRGVNTEAFF
>NA|TRBV7-2|NA
CAIRQNGYTF
>NA|TRBV4-1|TRBD1
CASSADRGRGQPQHF
>NA|TRBV7-9|NA
CASRGVWLWNGYTF
>NA|TRBV7-2|TRBD1
CASSLGVDWDSSYEQYF
>once|TRBV28|NA
CASSPPPGNPTEAFF
>NA|TRBV19|NA
CASSIPETVYGYTF
>NA|TRBV4-1|TRBD1
CASSLRDRDTSPLHF
>NA|TRBV12-3/TRBV12-4|NA
CASSPGSNTEAFF
>NA|TRBV6-5|NA
CASSYSRGRAEAFF
>NA|TRBV19|TRBD1
CASSKSPGQGSSGYTF
>NA|TRBV10-1|NA
CASSEGGMDTEAFF
>few|TRBV19|TRBD1
CASSWTGEGYTF
>once|TRBV14|NA
CASSQVTGSYTEAFF
>NA|TRBV29-1|NA
CSVWDTLQETQYF
>NA|TRBV7-2|NA
CASSLFDFFNTNTGELFF
>NA|TRBV7-7|NA
CASSFGAGGSYNEQFF
>once|TRBV2|TRBD2
CASSDSGNTDTQYF
>NA|TRBV30|TRBD1
CAWSARQGANQPQHF
>once|TRBV9|TRBD2
CASSVAVAGGIETQYF
>NA|TRBV13|TRBD1
CASSLWGQGGTGELFF
>few|TRBV7-2|TRBD1
CASRLRDRGADTQYF
>NA|TRBV5-1|TRBD1
CASSILRDSDGYTF
>NA|TRBV4-3|TRBD1
CASSLHRDRAYEQYF
>NA|TRBV3-1/TRBV3-2|NA
CASSPAGGGEKLFF
>NA|TRBV19|NA
CASSTHISTDVATNEKLFF
>NA|TRBV11-2|NA
CASSGGRFVNTEAFF
>NA|TRBV6-1|NA
CASSYSASQETQYF
>NA|TRBV7-3|TRBD1
CASSNDREGIPGGYTF
>NA|TRBV5-1|NA
CASTPGEGYGYTF
>NA|TRBV29-1|TRBD1
CSCGTGVGYTF
>NA|TRBV6-2/TRBV6-3|NA
CASSSPVAGQSGYTF
>NA|TRBV16|NA
CASTRMAGAGYGYTF
>NA|TRBV28|TRBD2
CASSSRLAMGFKSNTGELFF
>NA|TRBV3-1/TRBV3-2|NA
CASSHLPLAGAYTDTQYF
>NA|TRBV5-1|NA
CASSGGEKVETQYF
>NA|TRBV7-2|TRBD1
CASSSTLRGQGFDGYTF
>NA|TRBV27|TRBD1
CASSLSPSTGGAYGYTF
>NA|TRBV11-3|TRBD1
CASSSGTGYEQYF
>NA|TRBV30|TRBD1
CAWSQQTGAGQPQHF
>NA|TRBV4-2|NA
CASSQEWSPSYEQYF
>NA|TRBV4-3|TRBD1
CASSQVDRGNYEQYF
>NA|TRBV27|NA
CASSLNNEQFF
>NA|TRBV5-1|TRBD1
CASRGTGGTEAFF
>NA|TRBV5-4|NA
CASSLLGGGAEAFF